These 3 T cell receptor beta chains were sequenced from one sample in a study of CD8 T cells in Susac syndrome. RNA was extracted with the RNeasy kit, and a quantity of roughly 0.5 to 1 ug was reverse transcribed using random hexamers. TCRdb reprocessed the immunoSEQ multiplex PCR reads with MiXCR, giving one entry per CDR3 protein. The repertoire includes 300,000 or so distinct CDR3 sequences, roughly nine tenths of them detected once, and about 0.063% sits in the top ten. Sequenced sample: CD4+ T cells from PBMCs. Receptors were obtained from a human donor with multiple sclerosis.

The chain links TRBV6-2 or TRBV6-3 to TRBJ2-1; 8 bases are a match to TRBD2. Germline lookup yields CDR1 MNHEY and CDR2 SVGEGT. V was clipped by 7 bases and J by 4 bases; unmatched bases: 6. CDR3 length equals 14 residues. The CDR3 loop reads CASILAALYNEQFF. For the CDR3, the DNA is TGTGCCAGCATACTAGCGGCGTTGTACAATGAGCAGTTCTTC.

The chain links TRBV6-6 to TRBJ2-5; 7 nucleotides match TRBD1. CDR3 size: 13 residues. Germline CDR1 reads MNHNY; CDR2 reads SVGAGI (reference sequence). Germline trimming cut 7 bases from V and 1 base from J; bases unmatched to any gene: 3. The CDR3: CASTRGTQETQYF. DNA for the CDR3: TGTGCCAGCACCAGGGGGACCCAAGAGACCCAGTACTTC.

The V call is TRBV4-1, the J call TRBJ2-1, with no clear D. From germline, CDR1 is MGHRA and CDR2 YSYEKL. The CDR3 is made up of 14 amino acids. V lost 1 base, J lost 4 bases, and 8 bases lay in between. CDR3 DNA: TGCGCCAGCAGCCAAGTCCACAGTTACAATGAGCAGTTCTTC. Amino acids: CASSQVHSYNEQFF.